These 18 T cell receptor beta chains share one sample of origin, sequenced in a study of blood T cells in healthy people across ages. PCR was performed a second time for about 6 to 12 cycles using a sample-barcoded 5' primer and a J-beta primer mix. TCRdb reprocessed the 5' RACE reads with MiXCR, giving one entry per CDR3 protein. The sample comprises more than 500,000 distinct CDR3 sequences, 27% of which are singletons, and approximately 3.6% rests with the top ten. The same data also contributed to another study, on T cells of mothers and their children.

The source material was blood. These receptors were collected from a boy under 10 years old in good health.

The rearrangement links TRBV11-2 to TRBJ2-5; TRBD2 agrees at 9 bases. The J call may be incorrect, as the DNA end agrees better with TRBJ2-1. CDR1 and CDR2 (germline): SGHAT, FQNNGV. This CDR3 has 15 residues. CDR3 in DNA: TGTGCCAGCAGCTTAGATGCGGGGGGGAACAATGAGCAGTTCTTC. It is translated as CASSLDAGGNNEQFF.

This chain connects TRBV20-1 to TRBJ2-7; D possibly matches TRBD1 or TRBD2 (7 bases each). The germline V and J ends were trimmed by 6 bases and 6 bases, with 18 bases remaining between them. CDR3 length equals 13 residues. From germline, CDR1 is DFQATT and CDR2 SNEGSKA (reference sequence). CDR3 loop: CSASRREGAEQYF. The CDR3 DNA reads TGCAGTGCGAGTCGTAGGGAGGGGGCCGAGCAGTACTTC.

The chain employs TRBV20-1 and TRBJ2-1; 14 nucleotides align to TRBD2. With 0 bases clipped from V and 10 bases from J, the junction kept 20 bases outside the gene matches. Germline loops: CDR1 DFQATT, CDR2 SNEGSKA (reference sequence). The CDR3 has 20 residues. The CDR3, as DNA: TGCAGTGCTAGAGATGGCTGGTTGGAAATTGGGACTAGCGGGAGCGGAGAGCAGTTCTTC. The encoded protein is CSARDGWLEIGTSGSGEQFF.

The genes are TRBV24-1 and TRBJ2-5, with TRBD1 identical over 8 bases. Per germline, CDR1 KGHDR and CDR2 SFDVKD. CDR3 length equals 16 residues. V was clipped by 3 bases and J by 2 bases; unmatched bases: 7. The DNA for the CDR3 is TGTGCCACCAGTGATCCGACTGGACAGGGACAAGAGACCCAGTACTTC. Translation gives CATSDPTGQGQETQYF.

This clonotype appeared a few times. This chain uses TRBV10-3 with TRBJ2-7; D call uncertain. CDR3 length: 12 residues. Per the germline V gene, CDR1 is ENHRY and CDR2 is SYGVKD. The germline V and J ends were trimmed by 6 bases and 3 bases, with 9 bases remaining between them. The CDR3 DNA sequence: TGTGCCATCAGGGAGACGGGCTACGAGCAGTACTTC. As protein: CAIRETGYEQYF.

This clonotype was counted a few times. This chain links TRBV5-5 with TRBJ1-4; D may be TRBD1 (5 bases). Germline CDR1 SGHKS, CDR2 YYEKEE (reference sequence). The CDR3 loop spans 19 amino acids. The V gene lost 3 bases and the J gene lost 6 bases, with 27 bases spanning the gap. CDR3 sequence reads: CASSSWGGTSVLRYEKLFF. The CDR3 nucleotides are TGTGCCAGCAGCTCCTGGGGGGGGACGTCAGTTCTTCGGTATGAAAAACTGTTTTTT.

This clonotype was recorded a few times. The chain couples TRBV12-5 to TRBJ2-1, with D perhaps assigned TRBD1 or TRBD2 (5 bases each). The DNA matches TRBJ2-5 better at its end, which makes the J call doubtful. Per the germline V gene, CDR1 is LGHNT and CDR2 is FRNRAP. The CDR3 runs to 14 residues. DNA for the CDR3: TGTGCTAGTGGTCCTGGGACGGCAAGGGGAGACCAGTACTTC. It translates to CASGPGTARGDQYF.

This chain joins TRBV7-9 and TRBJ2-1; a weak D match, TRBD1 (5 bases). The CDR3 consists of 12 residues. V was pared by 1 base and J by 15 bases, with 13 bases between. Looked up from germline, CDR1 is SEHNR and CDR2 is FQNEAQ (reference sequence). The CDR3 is CASSLGQGNWFF. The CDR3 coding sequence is TGTGCCAGCAGCTTAGGCCAGGGTAATTGGTTCTTC. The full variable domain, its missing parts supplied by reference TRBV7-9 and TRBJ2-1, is DTGVSQNPRHKITKRGQNVTFRCDPISEHNRLYWYRQTLGQGPEFLTYFQNEAQLEKSRLLSDRFSAERPKGSFSTLEIQRTEQGDSAMYLCASSLGQGNWFFGPGTRLTVL.

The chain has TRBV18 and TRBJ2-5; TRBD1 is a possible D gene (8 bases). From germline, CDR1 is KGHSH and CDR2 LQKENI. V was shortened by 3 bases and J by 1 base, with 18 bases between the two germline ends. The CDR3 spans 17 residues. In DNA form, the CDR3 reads TGTGCCAGCTCACCTCGACAGGGGAGGGGGTCCCAAGAGACCCAGTACTTC. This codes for CASSPRQGRGSQETQYF.

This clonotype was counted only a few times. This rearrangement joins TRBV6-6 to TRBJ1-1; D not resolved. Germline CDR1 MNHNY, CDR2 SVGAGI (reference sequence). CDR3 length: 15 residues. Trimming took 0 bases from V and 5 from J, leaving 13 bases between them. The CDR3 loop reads CASSYSGDFWTEAFF. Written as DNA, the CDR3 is TGTGCCAGCAGTTACTCAGGAGATTTTTGGACTGAAGCTTTCTTT.

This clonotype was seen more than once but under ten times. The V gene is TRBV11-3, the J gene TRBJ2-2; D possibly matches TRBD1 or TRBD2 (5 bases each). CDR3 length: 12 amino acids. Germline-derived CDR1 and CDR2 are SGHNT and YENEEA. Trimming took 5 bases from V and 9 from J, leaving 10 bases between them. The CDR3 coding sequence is TGTGCCAGCAGCACGGGGCGCCGGGAGCTGTTTTTT. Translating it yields CASSTGRRELFF.

CDR3 amino acids: CASSKGVREQFF. CDR3 sequence (DNA): TGTGCCAGTAGTAAAGGAGTGCGTGAGCAGTTCTTC. The chain employs TRBV19 and TRBJ2-1, with no clear D. This CDR3 has 12 amino acids. CDR1 is LNHDA and CDR2 is SQIVND in the germline V gene (reference sequence). Trimming left V 4 bases short and J 9 bases short, with 10 bases between. Full variable domain (missing parts from reference TRBV19 and TRBJ2-1): DGGITQSPKYLFRKEGQNVTLSCEQNLNHDAMYWYRQDPGQGLRLIYYSQIVNDFQKGDIAEGYSVSREKKESFPLTVTSAQKNPTAFYLCASSKGVREQFFGPGTRLTVL.

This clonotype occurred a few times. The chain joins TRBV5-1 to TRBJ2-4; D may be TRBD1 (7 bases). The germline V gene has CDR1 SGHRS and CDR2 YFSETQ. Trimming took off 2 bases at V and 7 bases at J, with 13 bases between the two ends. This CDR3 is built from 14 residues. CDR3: CASSFSRGRNIQYF. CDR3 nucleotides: TGCGCCAGCAGCTTCAGCAGGGGGAGGAACATTCAGTACTTC.

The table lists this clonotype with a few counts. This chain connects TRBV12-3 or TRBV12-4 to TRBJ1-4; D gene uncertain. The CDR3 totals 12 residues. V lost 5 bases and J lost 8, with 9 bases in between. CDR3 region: CASSGVGEKLFF. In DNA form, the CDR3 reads TGTGCCAGCAGTGGGGTTGGGGAAAAACTGTTTTTT.

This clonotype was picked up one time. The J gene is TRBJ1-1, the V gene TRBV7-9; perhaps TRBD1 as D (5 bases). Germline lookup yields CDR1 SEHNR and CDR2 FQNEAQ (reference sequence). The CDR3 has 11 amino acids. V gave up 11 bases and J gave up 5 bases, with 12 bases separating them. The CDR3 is CAGGRETEAFF. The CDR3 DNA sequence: TGTGCCGGGGGGAGGGAGACTGAAGCTTTCTTT.

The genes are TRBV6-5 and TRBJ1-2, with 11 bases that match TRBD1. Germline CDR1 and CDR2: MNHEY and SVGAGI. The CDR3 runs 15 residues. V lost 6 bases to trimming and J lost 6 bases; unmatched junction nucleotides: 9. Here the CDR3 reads CASSINRGQGDGYTF. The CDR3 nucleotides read TGTGCCAGCAGCATCAATAGGGGACAGGGGGATGGCTACACCTTC.

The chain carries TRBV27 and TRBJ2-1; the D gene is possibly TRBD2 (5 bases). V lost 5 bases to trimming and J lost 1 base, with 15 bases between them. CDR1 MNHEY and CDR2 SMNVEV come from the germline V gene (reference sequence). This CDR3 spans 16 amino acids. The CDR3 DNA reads TGTGCCAGCAGTACCCTTGGGGAGAGTTCCTACAATGAGCAGTTCTTC. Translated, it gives CASSTLGESSYNEQFF.

For the CDR3, the DNA is TGTGCCAGCAGTCGTCACCAAACAGGGGGCGCGGAAGATACGCAGTATTTT. Translation gives CASSRHQTGGAEDTQYF. This chain connects TRBV12-3 or TRBV12-4 to TRBJ2-3, with 9 bases fitting TRBD1. V lost 5 bases to trimming and J lost 5 bases; unmatched junction nucleotides: 14. The CDR3 runs to 17 residues.